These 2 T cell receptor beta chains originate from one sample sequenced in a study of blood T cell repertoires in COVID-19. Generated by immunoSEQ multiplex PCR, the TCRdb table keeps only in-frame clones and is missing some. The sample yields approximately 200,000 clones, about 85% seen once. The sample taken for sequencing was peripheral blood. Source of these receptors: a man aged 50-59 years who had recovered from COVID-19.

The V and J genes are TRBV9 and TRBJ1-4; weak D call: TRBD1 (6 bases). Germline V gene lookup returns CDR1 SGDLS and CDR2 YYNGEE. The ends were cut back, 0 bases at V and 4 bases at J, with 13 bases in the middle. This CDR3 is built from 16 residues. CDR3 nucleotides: TGTGCCAGCAGCGTAGGAGATGGACAGCTTAATGAAAAACTGTTTTTT. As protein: CASSVGDGQLNEKLFF.

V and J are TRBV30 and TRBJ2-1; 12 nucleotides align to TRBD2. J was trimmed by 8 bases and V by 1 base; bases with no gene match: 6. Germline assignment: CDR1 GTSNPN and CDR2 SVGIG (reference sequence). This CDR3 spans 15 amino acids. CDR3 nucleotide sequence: TGTGCCTGGAGTGGACTAGCGGGAGTTCGCCATGAGCAGTTCTTC. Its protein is CAWSGLAGVRHEQFF.